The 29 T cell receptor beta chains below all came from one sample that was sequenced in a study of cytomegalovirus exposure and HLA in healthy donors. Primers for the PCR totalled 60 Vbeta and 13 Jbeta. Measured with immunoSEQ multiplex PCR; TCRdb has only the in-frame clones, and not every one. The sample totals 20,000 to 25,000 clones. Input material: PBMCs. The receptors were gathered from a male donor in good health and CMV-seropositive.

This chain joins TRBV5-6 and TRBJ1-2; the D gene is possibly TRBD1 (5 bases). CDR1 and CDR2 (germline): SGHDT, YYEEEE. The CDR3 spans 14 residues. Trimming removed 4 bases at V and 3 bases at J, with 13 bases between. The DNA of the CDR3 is TGTGCCAGCAGCCCCGGCCAGGGCTACTATGGCTACACCTTC. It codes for CASSPGQGYYGYTF.

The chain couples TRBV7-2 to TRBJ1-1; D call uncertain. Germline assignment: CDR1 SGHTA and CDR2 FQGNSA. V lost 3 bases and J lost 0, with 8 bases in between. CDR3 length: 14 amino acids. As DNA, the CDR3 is TGTGCCAGCAGCTTCGCGGGGATGAACACTGAAGCTTTCTTT. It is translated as CASSFAGMNTEAFF.

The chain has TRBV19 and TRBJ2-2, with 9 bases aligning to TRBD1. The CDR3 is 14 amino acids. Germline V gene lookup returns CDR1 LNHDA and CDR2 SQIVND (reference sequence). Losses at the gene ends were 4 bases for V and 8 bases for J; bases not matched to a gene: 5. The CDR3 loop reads CASSRKQGAGELFF. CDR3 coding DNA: TGTGCCAGTAGTAGAAAACAGGGGGCGGGGGAGCTGTTTTTT.

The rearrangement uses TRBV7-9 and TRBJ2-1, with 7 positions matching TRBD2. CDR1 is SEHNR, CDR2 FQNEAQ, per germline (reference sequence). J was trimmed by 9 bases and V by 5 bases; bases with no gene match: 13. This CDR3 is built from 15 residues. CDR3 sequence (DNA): TGTGCCAGCAGCCGTGGGACCGCAACGGGGGGTGAGCAGTTCTTC. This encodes CASSRGTATGGEQFF.

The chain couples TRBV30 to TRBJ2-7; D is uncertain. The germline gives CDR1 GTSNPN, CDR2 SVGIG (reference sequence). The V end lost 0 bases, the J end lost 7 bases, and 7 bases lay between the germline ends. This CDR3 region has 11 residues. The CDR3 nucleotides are TGTGCCTGGAGTGTAGCCCGGGAGCAGTACTTC. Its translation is CAWSVAREQYF.

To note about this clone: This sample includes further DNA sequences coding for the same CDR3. In DNA form, the CDR3 reads TGCGCCAGCAGCCACCGGGACAGGGGCGACGTGAACACTGAAGCTTTCTTT. As protein: CASSHRDRGDVNTEAFF. The gene calls are TRBV4-1 and TRBJ1-1, with 10 positions matching TRBD1. V trimming: 3 bases; J trimming: 0 bases; junction bases outside the gene matches: 7. CDR1 MGHRA and CDR2 YSYEKL come from the germline V gene. CDR3 length equals 17 residues.

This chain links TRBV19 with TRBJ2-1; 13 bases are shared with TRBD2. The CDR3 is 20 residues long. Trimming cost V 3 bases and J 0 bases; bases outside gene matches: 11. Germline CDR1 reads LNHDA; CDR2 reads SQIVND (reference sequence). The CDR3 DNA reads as TGTGCCAGTAGTATCACGAGACTAGCGGGGGGCTATAGCTCCTACAATGAGCAGTTCTTC. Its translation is CASSITRLAGGYSSYNEQFF.

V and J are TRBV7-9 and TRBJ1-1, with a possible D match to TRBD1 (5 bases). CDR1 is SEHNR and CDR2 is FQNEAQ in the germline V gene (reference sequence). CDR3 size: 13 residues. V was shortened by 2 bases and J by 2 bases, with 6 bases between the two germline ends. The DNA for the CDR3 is TGTGCCAGCAGCTTACAGGGAAACACTGAAGCTTTCTTT. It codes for CASSLQGNTEAFF.

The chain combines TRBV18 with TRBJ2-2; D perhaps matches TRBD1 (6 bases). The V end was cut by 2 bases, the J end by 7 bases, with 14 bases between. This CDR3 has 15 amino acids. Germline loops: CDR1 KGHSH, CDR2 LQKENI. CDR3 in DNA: TGTGCCAGCTCACCAACCACGGACAGACTCGGGGAGCTGTTTTTT. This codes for CASSPTTDRLGELFF.

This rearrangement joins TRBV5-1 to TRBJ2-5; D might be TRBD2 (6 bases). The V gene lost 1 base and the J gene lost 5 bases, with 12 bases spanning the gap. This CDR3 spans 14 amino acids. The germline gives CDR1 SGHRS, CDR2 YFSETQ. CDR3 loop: CASSLSSAGETQYF. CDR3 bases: TGCGCCAGCAGCTTGAGTTCTGCGGGGGAGACCCAGTACTTC.

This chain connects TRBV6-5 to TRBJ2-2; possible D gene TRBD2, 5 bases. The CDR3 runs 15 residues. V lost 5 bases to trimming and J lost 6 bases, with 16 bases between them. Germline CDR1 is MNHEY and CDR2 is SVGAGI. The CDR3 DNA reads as TGTGCCAGCAGTCCCCCCCCCTCCGGGGCCGGGGAGCTGTTTTTT. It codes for CASSPPPSGAGELFF.

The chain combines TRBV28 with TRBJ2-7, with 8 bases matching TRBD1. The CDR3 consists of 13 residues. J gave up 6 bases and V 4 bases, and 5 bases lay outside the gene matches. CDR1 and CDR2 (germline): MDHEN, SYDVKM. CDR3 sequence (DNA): TGTGCCAGCAGTTCGGGACAGGACGGCGAGCAGTACTTC. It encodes CASSSGQDGEQYF.

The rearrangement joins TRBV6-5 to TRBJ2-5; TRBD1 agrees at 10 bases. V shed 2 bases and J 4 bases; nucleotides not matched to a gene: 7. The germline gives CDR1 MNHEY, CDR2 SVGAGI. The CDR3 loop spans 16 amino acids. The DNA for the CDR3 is TGTGCCAGCAGTTACATCCGGACAGGGGGGGGAGAGACCCAGTACTTC. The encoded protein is CASSYIRTGGGETQYF.

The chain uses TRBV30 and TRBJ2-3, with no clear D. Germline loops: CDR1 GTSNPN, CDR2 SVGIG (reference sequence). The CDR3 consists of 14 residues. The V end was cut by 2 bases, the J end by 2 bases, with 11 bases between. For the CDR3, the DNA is TGTGCCTGGAGTTTACCTACTAACACAGATACGCAGTATTTT. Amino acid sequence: CAWSLPTNTDTQYF.

The CDR3 DNA follows: TGCGCCAGCAGCCCCCGGGTAGCGGGGGTCGACAATGAGCAGTTCTTC. The encoded protein is CASSPRVAGVDNEQFF. The gene calls are TRBV5-1 and TRBJ2-1, with 9 nucleotides matching TRBD2. V was clipped by 4 bases and J by 5 bases; unmatched bases: 10. Germline V lookup: CDR1 SGHRS, CDR2 YFSETQ. The CDR3 is made up of 16 amino acids.

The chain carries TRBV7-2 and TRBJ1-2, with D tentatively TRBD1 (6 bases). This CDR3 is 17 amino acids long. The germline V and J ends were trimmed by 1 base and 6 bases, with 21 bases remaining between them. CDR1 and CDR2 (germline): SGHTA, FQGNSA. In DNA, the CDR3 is TGTGCCAGCAGCTTAGATTTGGGGGCGGGCCTATGGAATGGCTACACCTTC. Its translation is CASSLDLGAGLWNGYTF.

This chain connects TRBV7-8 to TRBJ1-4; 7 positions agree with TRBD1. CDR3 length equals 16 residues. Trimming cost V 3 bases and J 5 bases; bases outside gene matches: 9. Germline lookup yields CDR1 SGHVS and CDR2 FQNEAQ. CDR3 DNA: TGTGCCAGCAGCTTCCCACGGGACAGAATAAATGAAAAACTGTTTTTT. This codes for CASSFPRDRINEKLFF.

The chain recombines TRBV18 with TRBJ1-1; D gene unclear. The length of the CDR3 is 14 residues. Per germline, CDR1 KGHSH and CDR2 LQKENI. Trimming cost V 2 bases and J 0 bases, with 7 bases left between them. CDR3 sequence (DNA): TGTGCCAGCTCACCAAGGGAGATGAACACTGAAGCTTTCTTT. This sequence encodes CASSPREMNTEAFF.

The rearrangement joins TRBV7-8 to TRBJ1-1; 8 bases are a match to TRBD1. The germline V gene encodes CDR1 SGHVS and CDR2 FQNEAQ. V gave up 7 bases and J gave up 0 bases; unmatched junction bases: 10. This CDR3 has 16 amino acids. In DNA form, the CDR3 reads TGTGCCAGCATCCTGACAGGGGCGTCTATGAACACTGAAGCTTTCTTT. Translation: CASILTGASMNTEAFF.

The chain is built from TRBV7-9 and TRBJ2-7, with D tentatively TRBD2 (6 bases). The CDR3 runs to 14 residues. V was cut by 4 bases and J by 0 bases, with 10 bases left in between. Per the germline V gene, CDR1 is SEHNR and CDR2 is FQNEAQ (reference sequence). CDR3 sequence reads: CASSSWTTSYEQYF. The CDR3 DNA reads TGTGCCAGCAGCTCTTGGACTACCTCCTACGAGCAGTACTTC.

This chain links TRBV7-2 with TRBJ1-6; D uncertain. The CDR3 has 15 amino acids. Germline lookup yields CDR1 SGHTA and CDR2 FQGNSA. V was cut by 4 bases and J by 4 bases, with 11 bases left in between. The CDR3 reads CASSSWAQYNSPLHF. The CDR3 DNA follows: TGTGCCAGCAGCTCATGGGCCCAGTATAATTCACCCCTCCACTTT.

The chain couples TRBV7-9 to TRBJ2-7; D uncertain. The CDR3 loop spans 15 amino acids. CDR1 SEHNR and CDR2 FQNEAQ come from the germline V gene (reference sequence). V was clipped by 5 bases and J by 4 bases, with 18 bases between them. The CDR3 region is CASSHYLGMRYEQYF. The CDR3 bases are TGTGCCAGCAGCCACTATTTGGGTATGCGGTACGAGCAGTACTTC.

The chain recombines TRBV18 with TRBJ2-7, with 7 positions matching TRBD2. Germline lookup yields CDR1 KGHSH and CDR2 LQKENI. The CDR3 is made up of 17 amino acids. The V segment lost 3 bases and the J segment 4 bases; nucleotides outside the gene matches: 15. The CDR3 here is CASSPESTGTIKYEQYF. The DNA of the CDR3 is TGTGCCAGCTCACCGGAAAGCACCGGGACTATTAAATACGAGCAGTACTTC.

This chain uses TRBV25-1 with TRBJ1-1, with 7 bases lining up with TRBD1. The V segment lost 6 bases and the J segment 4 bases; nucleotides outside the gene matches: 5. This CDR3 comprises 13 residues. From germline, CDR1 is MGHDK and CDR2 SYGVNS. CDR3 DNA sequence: TGTGCCAGCAGGCCCACAGGGGCCACTGAAGCTTTCTTT. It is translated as CASRPTGATEAFF.

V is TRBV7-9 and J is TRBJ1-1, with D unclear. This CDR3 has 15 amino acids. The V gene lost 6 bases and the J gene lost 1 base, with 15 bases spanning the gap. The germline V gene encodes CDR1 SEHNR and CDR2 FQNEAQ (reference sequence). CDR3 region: CASSGSNGRNTEAFF. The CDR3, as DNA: TGTGCCAGCAGTGGTTCGAACGGTCGGAACACTGAAGCTTTCTTT. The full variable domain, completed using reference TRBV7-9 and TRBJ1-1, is DTGVSQNPRHKITKRGQNVTFRCDPISEHNRLYWYRQTLGQGPEFLTYFQNEAQLEKSRLLSDRFSAERPKGSFSTLEIQRTEQGDSAMYLCASSGSNGRNTEAFFGQGTRLTVV.

This CDR3 is CASSIALNQPQHF. The CDR3 DNA follows: TGTGCCAGTAGTATCGCACTCAATCAGCCCCAGCATTTT. The chain employs TRBV19 and TRBJ1-5; D remains unclear. The germline gives CDR1 LNHDA, CDR2 SQIVND (reference sequence). Trimming stripped 3 bases from V and 3 bases from J, with 6 bases between. The CDR3 loop spans 13 amino acids.

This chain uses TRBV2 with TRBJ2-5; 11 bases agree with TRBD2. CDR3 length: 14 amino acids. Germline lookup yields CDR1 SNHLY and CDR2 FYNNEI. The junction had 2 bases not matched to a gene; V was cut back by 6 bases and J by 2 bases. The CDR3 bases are TGTGCCAGCAGGGGGACTAGCGGACAAGAGACCCAGTACTTC. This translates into CASRGTSGQETQYF.

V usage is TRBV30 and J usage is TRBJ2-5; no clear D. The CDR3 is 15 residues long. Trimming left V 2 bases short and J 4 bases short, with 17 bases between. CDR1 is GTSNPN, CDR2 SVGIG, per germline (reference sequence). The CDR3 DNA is TGTGCCTGGAGTCCAACCCCCGATTACACAGAGACCCAGTACTTC. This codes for CAWSPTPDYTETQYF.

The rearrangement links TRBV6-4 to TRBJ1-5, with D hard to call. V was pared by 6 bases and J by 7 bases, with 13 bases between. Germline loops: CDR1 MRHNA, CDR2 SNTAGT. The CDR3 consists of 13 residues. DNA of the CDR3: TGTGCCAGCAGCACGGGGAGGGAGCAGCCCCAGCATTTT. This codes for CASSTGREQPQHF.